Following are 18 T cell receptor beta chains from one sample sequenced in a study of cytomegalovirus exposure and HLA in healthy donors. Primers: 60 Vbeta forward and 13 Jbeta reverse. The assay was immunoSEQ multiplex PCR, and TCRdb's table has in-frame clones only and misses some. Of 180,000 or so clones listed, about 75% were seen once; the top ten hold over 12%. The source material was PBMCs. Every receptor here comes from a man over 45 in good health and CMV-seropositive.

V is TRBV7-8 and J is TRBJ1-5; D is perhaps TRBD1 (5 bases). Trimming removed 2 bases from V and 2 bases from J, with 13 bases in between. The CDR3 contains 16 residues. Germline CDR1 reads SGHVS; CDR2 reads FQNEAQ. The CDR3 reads CASSLRAGGGNQPQHF. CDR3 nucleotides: TGTGCCAGCAGCTTACGGGCGGGGGGTGGCAATCAGCCCCAGCATTTT.

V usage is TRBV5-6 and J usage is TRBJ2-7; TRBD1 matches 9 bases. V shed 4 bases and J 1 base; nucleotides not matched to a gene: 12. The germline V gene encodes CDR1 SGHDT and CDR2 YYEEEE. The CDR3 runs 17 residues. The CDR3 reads CASSPRDRERYSYEQYF. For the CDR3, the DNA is TGTGCCAGCAGCCCCAGGGACAGGGAACGGTATTCCTACGAGCAGTACTTC.

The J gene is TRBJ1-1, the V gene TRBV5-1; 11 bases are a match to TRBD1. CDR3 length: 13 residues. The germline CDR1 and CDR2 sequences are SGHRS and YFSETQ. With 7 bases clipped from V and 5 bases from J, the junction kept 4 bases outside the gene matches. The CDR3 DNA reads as TGCGCCAGCTCCGGGACAGGGGGAACTGAAGCTTTCTTT. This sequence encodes CASSGTGGTEAFF.

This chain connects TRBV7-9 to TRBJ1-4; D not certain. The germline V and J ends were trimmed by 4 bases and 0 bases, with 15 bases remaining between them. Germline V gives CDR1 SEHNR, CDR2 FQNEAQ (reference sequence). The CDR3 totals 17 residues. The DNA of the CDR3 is TGTGCCAGCAGCTGGGAGCCCGAGGGAGCAACTAATGAAAAACTGTTTTTT. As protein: CASSWEPEGATNEKLFF.

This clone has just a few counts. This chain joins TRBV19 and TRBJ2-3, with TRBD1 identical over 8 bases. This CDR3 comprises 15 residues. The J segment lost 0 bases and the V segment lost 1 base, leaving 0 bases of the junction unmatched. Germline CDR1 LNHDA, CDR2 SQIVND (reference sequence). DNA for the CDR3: TGTGCCAGTAGTATAGGGACAGGGAGCACAGATACGCAGTATTTT. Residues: CASSIGTGSTDTQYF.

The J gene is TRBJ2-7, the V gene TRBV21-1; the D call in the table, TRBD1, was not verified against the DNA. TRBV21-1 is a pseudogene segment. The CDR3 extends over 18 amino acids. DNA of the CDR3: TGTGCCAGCAGCAAATCAGACGCCAGACCAGGGTTCCTCCTCGAGCAGTACTTC. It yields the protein CASSKSDARPGFLLEQYF.

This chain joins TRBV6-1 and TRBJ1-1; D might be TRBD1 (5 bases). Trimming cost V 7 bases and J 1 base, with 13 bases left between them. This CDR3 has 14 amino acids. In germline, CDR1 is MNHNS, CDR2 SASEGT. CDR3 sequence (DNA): TGTGCCAGCATTTACAGGATGAAGAACACTGAAGCTTTCTTT. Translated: CASIYRMKNTEAFF.

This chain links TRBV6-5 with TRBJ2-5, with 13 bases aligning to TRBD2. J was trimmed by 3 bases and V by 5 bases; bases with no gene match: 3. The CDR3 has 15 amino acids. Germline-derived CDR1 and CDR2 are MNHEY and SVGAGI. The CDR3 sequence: CASSPGTSGKETQYF. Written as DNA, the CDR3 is TGTGCCAGCAGTCCCGGGACTAGCGGGAAAGAGACCCAGTACTTC.

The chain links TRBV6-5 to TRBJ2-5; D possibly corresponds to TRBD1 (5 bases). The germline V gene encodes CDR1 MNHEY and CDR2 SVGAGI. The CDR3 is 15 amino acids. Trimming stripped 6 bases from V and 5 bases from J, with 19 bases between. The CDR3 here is CASRSSDNVWETQYF. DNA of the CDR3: TGTGCCAGCAGGTCGTCGGACAACGTATGGGAGACCCAGTACTTC.

CDR3 in DNA: TGTGCCAGCAGTTCGGGACTCATCGACACAGATACGCAGTATTTT. This translates into CASSSGLIDTDTQYF. The chain joins TRBV6-4 to TRBJ2-3; D is perhaps TRBD2 (6 bases). This CDR3 is built from 15 residues. V was cut by 5 bases and J by 2 bases, with 14 bases left in between. Germline-derived CDR1 and CDR2 are MRHNA and SNTAGT.

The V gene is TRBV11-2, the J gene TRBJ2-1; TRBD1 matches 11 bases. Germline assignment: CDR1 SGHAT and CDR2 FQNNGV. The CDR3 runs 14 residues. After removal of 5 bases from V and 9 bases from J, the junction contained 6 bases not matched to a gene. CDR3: CASSPGTGGFEQFF. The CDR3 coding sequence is TGTGCCAGCAGCCCGGGGACAGGGGGGTTTGAGCAGTTCTTC.

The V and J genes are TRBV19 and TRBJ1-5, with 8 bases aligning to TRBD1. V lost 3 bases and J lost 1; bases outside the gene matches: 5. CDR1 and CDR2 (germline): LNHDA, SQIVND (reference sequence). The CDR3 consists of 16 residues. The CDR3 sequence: CASSIGGQGSNQPQHF. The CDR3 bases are TGTGCCAGTAGTATCGGAGGACAGGGAAGCAATCAGCCCCAGCATTTT.

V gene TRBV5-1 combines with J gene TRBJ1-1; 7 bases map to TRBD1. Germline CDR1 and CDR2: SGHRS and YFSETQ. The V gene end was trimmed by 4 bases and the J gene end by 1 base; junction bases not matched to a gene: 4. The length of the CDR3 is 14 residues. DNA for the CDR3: TGCGCCAGCAGCCGGGACAGTTCGAACACTGAAGCTTTCTTT. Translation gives CASSRDSSNTEAFF.

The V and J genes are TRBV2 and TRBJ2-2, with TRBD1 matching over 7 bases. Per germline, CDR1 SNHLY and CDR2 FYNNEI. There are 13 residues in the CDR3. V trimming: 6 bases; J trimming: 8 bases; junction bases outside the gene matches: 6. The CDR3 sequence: CASRETGPGELFF. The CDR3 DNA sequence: TGTGCCAGCAGGGAGACAGGGCCTGGGGAGCTGTTTTTT.

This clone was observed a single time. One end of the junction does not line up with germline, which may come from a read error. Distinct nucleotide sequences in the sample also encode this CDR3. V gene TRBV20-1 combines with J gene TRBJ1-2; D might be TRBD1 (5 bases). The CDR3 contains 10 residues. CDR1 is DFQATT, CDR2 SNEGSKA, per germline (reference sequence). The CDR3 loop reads CSATGGGYTF. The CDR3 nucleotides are TGCAGCGCTACAGGAGGGGGCTACACCTTC.

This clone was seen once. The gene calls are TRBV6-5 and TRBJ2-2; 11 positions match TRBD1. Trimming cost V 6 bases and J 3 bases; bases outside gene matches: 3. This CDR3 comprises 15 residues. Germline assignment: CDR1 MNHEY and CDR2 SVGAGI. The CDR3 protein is CASRRTGGYTGELFF. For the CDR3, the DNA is TGTGCCAGCAGACGGACAGGGGGCTACACCGGGGAGCTGTTTTTT.

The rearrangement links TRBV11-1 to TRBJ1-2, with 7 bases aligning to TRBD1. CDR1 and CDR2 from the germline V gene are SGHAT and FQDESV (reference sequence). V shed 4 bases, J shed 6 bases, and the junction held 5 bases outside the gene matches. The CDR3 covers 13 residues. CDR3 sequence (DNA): TGTGCCAGCAGCTACGACAGGGATGATGGCTACACCTTC. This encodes CASSYDRDDGYTF.

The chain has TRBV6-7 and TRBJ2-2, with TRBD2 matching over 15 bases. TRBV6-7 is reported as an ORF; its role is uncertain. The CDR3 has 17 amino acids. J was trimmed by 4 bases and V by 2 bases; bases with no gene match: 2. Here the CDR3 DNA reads TGTGCCAGCAGTTACGGACTAGCGGGGGGGAGCACCGGGGAGCTGTTTTTT. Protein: CASSYGLAGGSTGELFF.